The clone carrying this TCR beta chain was seen repeatedly, ten times or more. The CDR3 totals 16 residues. Deletions cut 3 bases from V and 0 bases from J, with 12 bases between. Germline V lookup: CDR1 SGHAT, CDR2 FQNNGV. Amplified TCR beta CDR3 regions derived from RNA transcripts. The HTBI primer set served for first-round RT-PCR of the TCR CDR3. TCRdb passed the multiplex PCR reads through MiXCR, listing each CDR3 protein once. Of approximately 360,000 distinct CDR3 sequences in the sample, 15% to 19% are singletons; the top ten hold about a quarter. The record originates from a study of T cells in Graves' hyperthyroidism and ophthalmopathy. Study in general: The initial diagnosis was the point when peripheral blood was collected, ahead of any treatment.

The TCR comes from a young woman with Graves' hyperthyroidism that later progressed to Graves' ophthalmopathy. V is TRBV11-2 and J is TRBJ2-1; no firm D call. The source material was blood. The CDR3 nucleotides read TGTGCCAGCAGCTTCCCCTTCGGCGTCTCCTACAATGAGCAGTTCTTC. Its protein product is CASSFPFGVSYNEQFF.